Listed below are T cell receptor beta chains from one sample, sequenced in a study of beta chain features in type 1 diabetes. Generated by immunoSEQ multiplex PCR, the TCRdb table keeps only in-frame clones and is missing some. The repertoire has approximately 600,000 clones, 12% of them found once; the top ten carry around 0.12%. The source material was naive CD4+ T cells from blood. Every receptor here comes from a young man with type 1 diabetes. Each CDR3 is given with its conserved first and last residue. A D gene is named only where the DNA matches it firmly. Only part of the rows carry a size: once, few, many, or a class if the clone is expanded.

CDR3nt	CDR3aa	abundance	d_gene	v_gene	j_gene
TGTGCCAGCTCACTTAACCCGGGACAGAAATACGAGCAGTACTTC	CASSLNPGQKYEQYF	-	TRBD1	TRBV18	TRBJ2-7
TGTGCCAGCAGTAGGGGGAGTTCTGGAAACACCATATATTTT	CASSRGSSGNTIYF	few	-	TRBV25-1	TRBJ1-3
TGTGCCAGTAAATCCGGGACGAATCGATTGAACACTGAAGCTTTCTTT	CASKSGTNRLNTEAFF	few	-	TRBV19	TRBJ1-1
TGTGCCAGCAGCTTAGACCTCGTGTACGCCGAGACCCAGTACTTC	CASSLDLVYAETQYF	-	-	TRBV7-2	TRBJ2-5
TGTGCCAGCAGCTTATCCGGGACAGGGGACGCTGAAGCTTTCTTT	CASSLSGTGDAEAFF	-	TRBD1	TRBV7-3	TRBJ1-1
TGTGCCAGCAGTAAAACAGGGCTTAGCTCCTACGAGCAGTACTTC	CASSKTGLSSYEQYF	few	-	TRBV6-5	TRBJ2-7
TGTGCCTGGTCGCCGGCTGGGGCCAACGTCCTGACTTTC	CAWSPAGANVLTF	-	-	TRBV30	TRBJ2-6
TGTGCCAGCAGCTTAGATACAGGCACAGATACGCAGTATTTT	CASSLDTGTDTQYF	-	-	TRBV11-2	TRBJ2-3
TGCAGCGTTGAAGGACCCCCCACAGATACGCAGTATTTT	CSVEGPPTDTQYF	few	-	TRBV29-1	TRBJ2-3
TGCAGCGCCCTAATCAGGGCCTACGAGCAGTACTTC	CSALIRAYEQYF	few	-	TRBV29-1	TRBJ2-7